This T cell receptor beta chain was obtained from a study of a mutant IDH1 vaccine in newly diagnosed glioma. As regards this clone: What it binds is unknown.

Stated time point: week 47, end of study. The study gave 300 ug of mutant IDH1 20-mer peptide per vaccine dose, with topical imiquimod. There were new WHO grade 3 or 4 astrocytomas in the donors, and these were IDH1-mutant and ATRX-lost. Germline CDR1 and CDR2: SGHVS and FQNEAQ. The CDR3 is 16 residues long. Trimming removed 4 bases at V and 5 bases at J, with 20 bases between. TCRdb keeps only in-frame clones here, not all; method: immunoSEQ multiplex PCR. The data show some 50,000 clones, approximately 64% seen once. The V gene is TRBV7-8, the J gene TRBJ1-2; possible D gene TRBD1, 6 bases. Source: peripheral blood mononuclear cells (PBMCs), taken from a glioma patient whose treatment included an IDH1 peptide vaccine. The clonotype originates from a middle-aged man with glioma. Some clones in this sample may be carry-over from other donors' samples. The CDR3 is CASSWLGGQGRYGYTF. Written as DNA, the CDR3 is TGTGCCAGCAGCTGGCTGGGGGGGCAGGGGAGATATGGCTACACCTTC.